These T cell receptor beta chains were read from a single sample in a study of cytomegalovirus exposure and HLA in healthy donors. The assay was immunoSEQ multiplex PCR, and TCRdb's table has in-frame clones only and misses some. The sample records approximately 180,000 clones, roughly 12% being singletons. Sequenced material: PBMCs. These receptors were obtained from a man aged 50 or older in good health and CMV-seropositive. Each CDR3 is given with its conserved first and last residue. Each record gives: CDR3 length, D gene, clone size, V gene, J gene, CDR3 DNA, CDR3 protein. D genes are given only for firm matches. Not every row has a clone size; where given, it reads once, few, many or a size class.

CDR3 length: 14
D gene: TRBD1
clone size: -
V gene: TRBV5-4
J gene: TRBJ2-5
CDR3 DNA: TGTGCCAGCAGCTTCAGGGGGCGCGGGGAGACCCAGTACTTC
CDR3 protein: CASSFRGRGETQYF

CDR3 length: 15
D gene: TRBD2
clone size: few
V gene: TRBV9
J gene: TRBJ2-3
CDR3 DNA: TGTGCCAGCAGCGTAAGCGGGGGGCAGGAGGATACGCAGTATTTT
CDR3 protein: CASSVSGGQEDTQYF

CDR3 length: 13
D gene: -
clone size: few
V gene: TRBV10-3
J gene: TRBJ2-5
CDR3 DNA: TGTGCCATCAGTGATTCCGTTCAAGAGACCCAGTACTTC
CDR3 protein: CAISDSVQETQYF

CDR3 length: 16
D gene: -
clone size: few
V gene: TRBV21-1
J gene: TRBJ2-2
CDR3 DNA: TGTGCCAGCAGCAAAGTAAGGGGCTGTGGAACCGGGGAGCTGTTTTTT
CDR3 protein: CASSKVRGCGTGELFF

CDR3 length: 16
D gene: TRBD2
clone size: -
V gene: TRBV9
J gene: TRBJ2-2
CDR3 DNA: TGTGCCAGCAGCGTAGACCCTAGCGGGGTGTTCGGGGAGCTGTTTTTT
CDR3 protein: CASSVDPSGVFGELFF

CDR3 length: 14
D gene: TRBD2
clone size: few
V gene: TRBV5-6
J gene: TRBJ2-3
CDR3 DNA: TGTGCCAGCAGCTTGCTAGCGGGGGGCGGGCCCCCGTATTTT
CDR3 protein: CASSLLAGGGPPYF

CDR3 length: 14
D gene: TRBD1
clone size: -
V gene: TRBV27
J gene: TRBJ1-2
CDR3 DNA: TGTGCCAGCTCTCGGACAGGGAGTAACTATGGCTACACCTTC
CDR3 protein: CASSRTGSNYGYTF

CDR3 length: 13
D gene: TRBD1
clone size: few
V gene: TRBV6-1
J gene: TRBJ1-2
CDR3 DNA: TGTGCCAGCAGCCCCGCCCTACAGGGGACCTACACCTTC
CDR3 protein: CASSPALQGTYTF

CDR3 length: 14
D gene: -
clone size: -
V gene: TRBV7-2
J gene: TRBJ2-1
CDR3 DNA: TGTGCCAGCAGCCCGGGGGGCCGAGTGGATGAGCAGTTCTTC
CDR3 protein: CASSPGGRVDEQFF

CDR3 length: 15
D gene: -
clone size: -
V gene: TRBV6-5
J gene: TRBJ1-5
CDR3 DNA: TGTGCCAGCAGCCCCAGAGGGCTCGGCAATCAGCCCCAGCATTTT
CDR3 protein: CASSPRGLGNQPQHF

CDR3 length: 12
D gene: TRBD1
clone size: -
V gene: TRBV29-1
J gene: TRBJ1-1
CDR3 DNA: TGCAGTGGGGGACAGTCTGAAGCTGAAGCTTTCTTT
CDR3 protein: CSGGQSEAEAFF

CDR3 length: 12
D gene: -
clone size: -
V gene: TRBV19
J gene: TRBJ1-2
CDR3 DNA: TGTGCCAGTAGCTGGCAGAACTATGGCTACACCTTC
CDR3 protein: CASSWQNYGYTF

CDR3 length: 15
D gene: -
clone size: few
V gene: TRBV5-6
J gene: TRBJ2-1
CDR3 DNA: TGTGCCAGCAGCTTGACGGGACTCATAGAAGGTGAGCAGTTCTTC
CDR3 protein: CASSLTGLIEGEQFF

CDR3 length: 13
D gene: -
clone size: few
V gene: TRBV28
J gene: TRBJ2-5
CDR3 DNA: TGTGCCAGCACCACACAGGGCCGGGGGGCCCAGTACTTC
CDR3 protein: CASTTQGRGAQYF

CDR3 length: 19
D gene: -
clone size: -
V gene: TRBV14
J gene: TRBJ2-6
CDR3 DNA: TGTGCCAGCAGCCAGTCCAGGAGGGACCTTCTCTCTGGGGCCAACGTCCTGACTTTC
CDR3 protein: CASSQSRRDLLSGANVLTF

CDR3 length: 14
D gene: -
clone size: few
V gene: TRBV7-2
J gene: TRBJ2-7
CDR3 DNA: TGTGCCAGCAGCTTACAGCGAGGGTACTACGAGCAGTACTTC
CDR3 protein: CASSLQRGYYEQYF

CDR3 length: 15
D gene: -
clone size: few
V gene: TRBV6-1
J gene: TRBJ1-4
CDR3 DNA: TGTGCCAGCGGATCCCCCGACGGGGGGGAAGAAAAACTGTTTTTT
CDR3 protein: CASGSPDGGEEKLFF

CDR3 length: 15
D gene: -
clone size: -
V gene: TRBV19
J gene: TRBJ2-1
CDR3 DNA: TGTGCCAGTAGCCTACGACAGGTAACCTACAATGAGCAGTTCTTC
CDR3 protein: CASSLRQVTYNEQFF

CDR3 length: 17
D gene: -
clone size: -
V gene: TRBV9
J gene: TRBJ2-3
CDR3 DNA: TGTGCCAGCAGCGTAGGAGAGACTCCCGATAGCACAGATACGCAGTATTTT
CDR3 protein: CASSVGETPDSTDTQYF

CDR3 length: 14
D gene: -
clone size: -
V gene: TRBV4-1
J gene: TRBJ1-1
CDR3 DNA: TGCGCCAGCAGCTGGGACGGGAGAAACACTGAAGCTTTCTTT
CDR3 protein: CASSWDGRNTEAFF

CDR3 length: 16
D gene: TRBD2
clone size: -
V gene: TRBV28
J gene: TRBJ2-1
CDR3 DNA: TGTGCCAGCAGTAGACTTAGCGGGGGGGCCTACAATGAGCAGTTCTTC
CDR3 protein: CASSRLSGGAYNEQFF

CDR3 length: 15
D gene: TRBD2
clone size: few
V gene: TRBV27
J gene: TRBJ2-1
CDR3 DNA: TGTGCCAGCAGAGGGGGACTAGCGGGGCGGGGGGAGCAGTTCTTC
CDR3 protein: CASRGGLAGRGEQFF

CDR3 length: 14
D gene: TRBD1
clone size: -
V gene: TRBV10-2
J gene: TRBJ2-1
CDR3 DNA: TGCGCCAGCAGCTCGACAGGGAATGGGAATGAGCAGTTCTTC
CDR3 protein: CASSSTGNGNEQFF

CDR3 length: 13
D gene: -
clone size: few
V gene: TRBV9
J gene: TRBJ1-2
CDR3 DNA: TGTGCCAGCAGCGTAGGTGACATAGGCGGCTACACCTTC
CDR3 protein: CASSVGDIGGYTF

CDR3 length: 15
D gene: -
clone size: few
V gene: TRBV5-6
J gene: TRBJ2-2
CDR3 DNA: TGTGCCAGCGGACCAAGACGGGGAAAAACGGGGGAGCTGTTTTTT
CDR3 protein: CASGPRRGKTGELFF

CDR3 length: 14
D gene: -
clone size: -
V gene: TRBV7-2
J gene: TRBJ1-6
CDR3 DNA: TGTGCCAGCAGCCGGGGGGGGAGTAATTCACCCCTCCACTTT
CDR3 protein: CASSRGGSNSPLHF

CDR3 length: 12
D gene: TRBD1
clone size: few
V gene: TRBV30
J gene: TRBJ1-1
CDR3 DNA: TGTGCCTGGTCCAGGGGGACGGGTGAAGCTTTCTTT
CDR3 protein: CAWSRGTGEAFF

CDR3 length: 14
D gene: -
clone size: -
V gene: TRBV30
J gene: TRBJ2-6
CDR3 DNA: TGTGCCTGGAGGAGTTACTCTGGGGCCAACGTCCTGACTTTC
CDR3 protein: CAWRSYSGANVLTF

CDR3 length: 15
D gene: -
clone size: -
V gene: TRBV7-2
J gene: TRBJ1-5
CDR3 DNA: TGTGCCAGCAGCTTAACCGGGGATCGCAATCAGCCCCAGCATTTT
CDR3 protein: CASSLTGDRNQPQHF

CDR3 length: 15
D gene: -
clone size: few
V gene: TRBV15
J gene: TRBJ1-4
CDR3 DNA: TGTGCCACCAGCAGAGATCGGGCAACTAATGAAAAACTGTTTTTT
CDR3 protein: CATSRDRATNEKLFF

CDR3 length: 13
D gene: -
clone size: -
V gene: TRBV6-6
J gene: TRBJ1-3
CDR3 DNA: TGTGCCAGCAGTTCTATCTCTGGAAACACCATATATTTT
CDR3 protein: CASSSISGNTIYF

CDR3 length: 14
D gene: TRBD2
clone size: few
V gene: TRBV6-5
J gene: TRBJ2-5
CDR3 DNA: TGTGCCAGCAGTTCTGACGGGGGGTGGGAGACCCAGTACTTC
CDR3 protein: CASSSDGGWETQYF

CDR3 length: 15
D gene: -
clone size: few
V gene: TRBV30
J gene: TRBJ1-6
CDR3 DNA: TGTGCCTGGAGGCCGACATTTCTGGCTAATTCACCCCTCCACTTT
CDR3 protein: CAWRPTFLANSPLHF

CDR3 length: 18
D gene: TRBD2
clone size: few
V gene: TRBV9
J gene: TRBJ2-2
CDR3 DNA: TGTGCCAGCAGCAAAACTAGCGGGGGGGCCGCGGGCACCGGGGAGCTGTTTTTT
CDR3 protein: CASSKTSGGAAGTGELFF

CDR3 length: 15
D gene: TRBD2
clone size: -
V gene: TRBV7-2
J gene: TRBJ2-3
CDR3 DNA: TGTGCCAGCAGCCTTACTAGCGAGGCAGAGGATACGCAGTATTTT
CDR3 protein: CASSLTSEAEDTQYF

CDR3 length: 13
D gene: -
clone size: -
V gene: TRBV7-7
J gene: TRBJ2-1
CDR3 DNA: TGTGCTAGCAGCCTCGGACAGAACAATGAGCAGTTCTTC
CDR3 protein: CASSLGQNNEQFF

CDR3 length: 13
D gene: TRBD1
clone size: few
V gene: TRBV7-2
J gene: TRBJ1-2
CDR3 DNA: TGTGCCAGCAGTTTGGGACAGGGGGCTGGCTACACCTTC
CDR3 protein: CASSLGQGAGYTF

CDR3 length: 13
D gene: -
clone size: few
V gene: TRBV19
J gene: TRBJ1-2
CDR3 DNA: TGTGCCAGTAGGACCCTAGAGAGCTATGGCTACACCTTC
CDR3 protein: CASRTLESYGYTF

CDR3 length: 15
D gene: TRBD2
clone size: -
V gene: TRBV6-1
J gene: TRBJ2-2
CDR3 DNA: TGTGCCAGCAAAAGGACTAGCGGGGACACCGGGGAGCTGTTTTTT
CDR3 protein: CASKRTSGDTGELFF

CDR3 length: 17
D gene: -
clone size: -
V gene: TRBV7-2
J gene: TRBJ2-7
CDR3 DNA: TGTGCCAGCGCTACAAGACCCTCGACAGTGGTCAACTACGAGCAGTACTTC
CDR3 protein: CASATRPSTVVNYEQYF

CDR3 length: 14
D gene: -
clone size: few
V gene: TRBV28
J gene: TRBJ1-6
CDR3 DNA: TGTGCCAGCAGTTCGCCTCCCAGTAATTCACCCCTCCACTTT
CDR3 protein: CASSSPPSNSPLHF

CDR3 length: 13
D gene: -
clone size: few
V gene: TRBV29-1
J gene: TRBJ1-1
CDR3 DNA: TGCAGCGTTAGGCGGGATGTGAACACTGAAGCTTTCTTT
CDR3 protein: CSVRRDVNTEAFF